The 9 T cell receptor beta chains presented below share a single source sample, sequenced in a study of patients and donors after allogeneic stem cell transplantation. TCRdb re-called the RT-PCR reads with MiXCR, one entry per CDR3 protein. The repertoire consists of around 150,000 distinct CDR3 sequences, with approximately 35% occurring once and the leading ten covering about 50%. The sequencing sample was made of blood, either unsorted or a sorted T cell fraction (not recorded which). These receptors all come from a human donor who was either an allogeneic HSCT recipient or a stem cell or donor lymphocyte infusion donor (not recorded which). It is not recorded whose cells these are; they may come from a transplant donor.

There are a few counts of this clonotype. This chain connects TRBV29-1 to TRBJ2-1; 7 bases are shared with TRBD2. The CDR3 contains 13 residues. Per germline, CDR1 SQVTM and CDR2 ANQGSEA. V dropped 7 bases and J dropped 9; count of bases not matched to a gene: 12. Here the CDR3 DNA reads TGCAGCGCTGTGGGGAGGGATATAGCTGAGCAGTTCTTC. It specifies CSAVGRDIAEQFF.

This clonotype was counted ten times or more. V usage is TRBV3-1 and J usage is TRBJ1-1; D remains unclear. V gave up 4 bases and J gave up 1 base, with 16 bases separating them. Germline V gene data show CDR1 as LGHDT and CDR2 as YNNKEL (reference sequence). There are 16 residues in the CDR3. CDR3 nucleotides: TGTGCCAGCAGCCCAAGAATCAGCGGGAGGAACACTGAAGCTTTCTTT. Amino acid sequence: CASSPRISGRNTEAFF.

This clonotype was detected only a few times. This chain joins TRBV12-3 or TRBV12-4 and TRBJ2-5; 10 bases map to TRBD2. The CDR3 runs to 16 residues. V dropped 1 base and J dropped 5; count of bases not matched to a gene: 7. The CDR3 here is CASSLVGAGGPETQYF. As DNA, the CDR3 is TGTGCCAGCAGTTTAGTGGGAGCGGGGGGGCCGGAGACCCAGTACTTC.

The chain couples TRBV27 to TRBJ2-2, with 8 nucleotides matching TRBD1. CDR3 length equals 13 residues. CDR1 is MNHEY, CDR2 SMNVEV, per germline (reference sequence). The junction had 6 bases not matched to a gene; V was cut back by 8 bases and J by 7 bases. The CDR3 protein is CASGQGSGGELFF. CDR3 bases: TGTGCCAGCGGACAGGGATCCGGCGGGGAGCTGTTTTTT.

J is TRBJ1-5 and V is TRBV5-5; D uncertain. There are 16 residues in the CDR3. Germline loops: CDR1 SGHKS, CDR2 YYEKEE (reference sequence). V lost 2 bases and J lost 1, with 13 bases in between. Here the CDR3 DNA reads TGTGCCAGCAGCTTAGGCGGAATAGTCAGCAATCAGCCCCAGCATTTT. Translated, it gives CASSLGGIVSNQPQHF.

J is TRBJ1-4 and V is TRBV28; D is ambiguous. CDR1 is MDHEN and CDR2 is SYDVKM in the germline V gene. V was clipped by 0 bases and J by 0 bases, with 8 bases between them. The CDR3 length is 16 residues. The CDR3 DNA is TGTGCCAGCAGTTTATGGGACGCCCCAACTAATGAAAAACTGTTTTTT. Residues: CASSLWDAPTNEKLFF.

The chain links TRBV7-9 to TRBJ2-1; perhaps TRBD2 as D (7 bases). The CDR3 has 16 amino acids. Trimming cost V 5 bases and J 7 bases, with 21 bases left between them. Germline V gene lookup returns CDR1 SEHNR and CDR2 FQNEAQ (reference sequence). The CDR3 loop reads CASSPRRGPGGNEQFF. The CDR3, as DNA: TGTGCCAGCAGCCCAAGGCGGGGGCCGGGAGGAAATGAGCAGTTCTTC.

The chain combines TRBV9 with TRBJ1-6, with D unclear. Germline V gives CDR1 SGDLS, CDR2 YYNGEE. CDR3 length: 14 amino acids. V dropped 0 bases and J dropped 7 bases, with 8 bases sitting between them. The CDR3, as DNA: TGTGCCAGCAGCGTAGAATCCCCGAATTCACCCCTCCACTTT. This sequence encodes CASSVESPNSPLHF.

This clonotype occurred a few times. The chain has TRBV12-3 or TRBV12-4 and TRBJ1-1, with D perhaps TRBD1 (6 bases). The CDR3 length is 14 residues. V lost 3 bases and J lost 7, with 15 bases in between. CDR3 nucleotide sequence: TGTGCCAGCAGTTTTATGGGGGGACAAGGTGAAGCTTTCTTT. Encoded protein: CASSFMGGQGEAFF.